The 24 T cell receptor beta chains given below trace back to one sample, sequenced in a study of T cell changes during pregnancy in multiple sclerosis. The protocol was immunoSEQ multiplex PCR, while the TCRdb copy is restricted to in-frame clones and leaves out a portion. The sample lists about 36,000 clones; around 94% were seen once. Sample: PBMCs (not recorded whether the cells were cultured). These receptors were collected from a female donor with multiple sclerosis, enrolled in a pregnancy study.

The chain combines TRBV7-3 with TRBJ2-2; D gene ambiguous. The ends were cut back, 1 base at V and 4 bases at J, with 7 bases in the middle. The CDR3 has 14 amino acids. The germline V gene has CDR1 SGHTA and CDR2 FQGTGA. The CDR3 coding sequence is TGTGCCAGCAGCTTAATAGCTGCCACCGGGGAGCTGTTTTTT. Amino acids: CASSLIAATGELFF.

The rearrangement joins TRBV18 to TRBJ1-1, with unresolved D. Germline CDR1 and CDR2: KGHSH and LQKENI. The CDR3 runs to 15 residues. The V end was cut by 2 bases, the J end by 4 bases, with 14 bases between. CDR3 amino acids: CASSPRDAGFTEAFF. CDR3 DNA sequence: TGTGCCAGCTCACCAAGGGATGCGGGATTCACTGAAGCTTTCTTT.

This sequence joins TRBV5-1 and TRBJ1-1; D not certain. Germline CDR1 SGHRS, CDR2 YFSETQ. The CDR3 runs to 14 residues. Trimming shortened V by 0 bases and J by 1 base, and 7 bases separated the two germline ends. Written as DNA, the CDR3 is TGCGCCAGCAGCTTGGTTTCCGAGAACACTGAAGCTTTCTTT. It codes for CASSLVSENTEAFF.

The chain has TRBV9 and TRBJ2-1, with 9 bases that match TRBD2. The CDR3 is made up of 17 amino acids. Unmatched junction bases numbered 15, after V lost 4 bases and J lost 7 bases. Germline V gene sequence: CDR1 SGDLS, CDR2 YYNGEE. The CDR3 DNA reads as TGTGCCAGCAGCCCCTGGGGGCGGGAGGGCCTCTTGAATGAGCAGTTCTTC. It encodes CASSPWGREGLLNEQFF.

The V and J genes are TRBV6-6 and TRBJ2-5; 7 positions agree with TRBD1. The end of the DNA aligns better with TRBJ2-7, so the J call may be wrong. The CDR3 totals 15 residues. Per germline, CDR1 MNHNY and CDR2 SVGAGI (reference sequence). CDR3 loop: CASSKQGPPFYEQYF. In DNA form, the CDR3 reads TGTGCCAGCAGTAAACAGGGGCCACCCTTCTACGAGCAGTACTTC.

The chain combines TRBV5-4 with TRBJ1-1; D unresolved. Germline lookup yields CDR1 SGHNT and CDR2 YYREEE (reference sequence). With 0 bases removed from V and 1 base from J, the gap between germline ends came to 7 bases. The CDR3 sequence is 14 residues long. CDR3 in amino acids: CASSLGVGNTEAFF. CDR3 coding DNA: TGTGCCAGCAGCTTGGGGGTAGGGAACACTGAAGCTTTCTTT.

The chain couples TRBV4-1 to TRBJ1-5; the D gene is possibly TRBD1 (6 bases). Trimming took 3 bases from V and 3 from J, leaving 12 bases between them. The CDR3 is 15 residues long. Germline CDR1 MGHRA, CDR2 YSYEKL. The CDR3 DNA reads as TGCGCCAGCAGCCATACAGGGACTTCCAATCAGCCCCAGCATTTT. Translated, it gives CASSHTGTSNQPQHF.

The chain uses TRBV7-2 and TRBJ2-3, with a weak D call TRBD2 (5 bases). This CDR3 is 13 amino acids long. V was trimmed by 1 base and J by 5 bases, leaving 7 bases between them. Germline V gene lookup returns CDR1 SGHTA and CDR2 FQGNSA. In nucleotides, the CDR3 is TGTGCCAGCAGCTTAGATCGGGAAGATACGCAGTATTTT. This encodes CASSLDREDTQYF.

The J gene is TRBJ2-1, the V gene TRBV4-1; D tentatively fits TRBD1 or TRBD2 (5 bases each). The CDR3 is 12 amino acids. V was shortened by 1 base and J by 9 bases, with 7 bases between the two germline ends. Per the germline V gene, CDR1 is MGHRA and CDR2 is YSYEKL. CDR3 residues: CASSQGGGEQFF. CDR3 in DNA: TGCGCCAGCAGCCAAGGTGGGGGTGAGCAGTTCTTC.

The chain combines TRBV19 with TRBJ1-4; 7 bases fit TRBD1. CDR3 size: 14 residues. The junction had 7 bases not matched to a gene; V was cut back by 6 bases and J by 6 bases. Germline V gives CDR1 LNHDA, CDR2 SQIVND (reference sequence). The chain's CDR3 is CASRDDRADEKLFF. The CDR3 DNA reads as TGTGCCAGTAGGGATGACAGGGCTGATGAAAAACTGTTTTTT.

The chain uses TRBV18 and TRBJ2-1; D remains ambiguous. CDR3 length: 11 residues. Germline V gene data show CDR1 as KGHSH and CDR2 as LQKENI. Deletions cut 3 bases from V and 8 bases from J, with 5 bases between. The DNA for the CDR3 is TGTGCCAGCTCACCCCAGTATGAGCAGTTCTTC. Amino acids: CASSPQYEQFF.

V and J are TRBV7-3 and TRBJ2-1; 10 bases are a match to TRBD2. The CDR3 sequence is 13 residues long. The germline V gene encodes CDR1 SGHTA and CDR2 FQGTGA. J gave up 10 bases and V 6 bases, and 6 bases lay outside the gene matches. The CDR3 region has the DNA TGTGCCAGCAGGCTTGGGACTAGCGCAGAGCAGTTCTTC. Amino acid sequence: CASRLGTSAEQFF.

This rearrangement joins TRBV4-3 to TRBJ2-5; possibly TRBD2 for D (5 bases). Trimming shortened V by 0 bases and J by 10 bases, and 15 bases separated the two germline ends. There are 14 residues in the CDR3. Looked up from germline, CDR1 is LGHNA and CDR2 is YSLEER. CDR3 nucleotide sequence: TGCGCCAGCAGCCAAGAGGTACACGTCGGGAACCAGTACTTC. Protein sequence: CASSQEVHVGNQYF.

With regard to this clone: An end of the junction differs from the germline gene, which may be a read error. The chain joins TRBV5-4 to TRBJ2-7; the match to TRBD1 covers 10 bases. The CDR3 has 12 residues. Germline V CDR1 and CDR2: SGHNT, YYREEE (reference sequence). The CDR3 DNA is TGTGCCAGCAGCTTGGCGGGACAGGGGACCCTCTTC. Translating gives CASSLAGQGTLF.

The chain employs TRBV7-3 and TRBJ2-2, with D tentatively TRBD2 (5 bases). CDR3 length: 16 amino acids. Germline V lookup: CDR1 SGHTA, CDR2 FQGTGA. The V end lost 2 bases, the J end lost 0 bases, and 10 bases lay between the germline ends. The CDR3 protein is CASSLGRVANTGELFF. The CDR3 DNA reads TGTGCCAGCAGCTTAGGGAGAGTAGCGAACACCGGGGAGCTGTTTTTT. Full variable domain (rest looked up from reference TRBV7-3 and TRBJ2-2): GAGVSQTPSNKVTEKGKYVELRCDPISGHTALYWYRQSLGQGPEFLIYFQGTGAADDSGLPNDRFFAVRPEGSVSTLKIQRTERGDSAVYLCASSLGRVANTGELFFGEGSRLTVL.

The chain has TRBV9 and TRBJ2-1; 8 bases map to TRBD2. With 6 bases clipped from V and 6 bases from J, the junction kept 11 bases outside the gene matches. Germline V CDR1 and CDR2: SGDLS, YYNGEE. This CDR3 has 15 amino acids. The CDR3 reads CASNPSGGRSNEQFF. In nucleotides, the CDR3 is TGTGCCAGCAATCCATCCGGCGGGAGGAGCAATGAGCAGTTCTTC. Looking up the rest from reference TRBV9 and TRBJ2-1 gives the full variable domain: DSGVTQTPKHLITATGQRVTLRCSPRSGDLSVYWYQQSLDQGLQFLIQYYNGEERAKGNILERFSAQQFPDLHSELNLSSLELGDSALYFCASNPSGGRSNEQFFGPGTRLTVL.

The chain carries TRBV28 and TRBJ1-2, with 9 bases aligning to TRBD1. The CDR3 runs to 13 residues. With 8 bases clipped from V and 4 bases from J, the junction kept 5 bases outside the gene matches. The germline V gene has CDR1 MDHEN and CDR2 SYDVKM. CDR3 amino acids: CASRTGEGYGYTF. The CDR3 nucleotides read TGTGCCAGCCGGACAGGGGAGGGCTATGGCTACACCTTC.

The chain has TRBV9 and TRBJ2-1, with a weak D call TRBD2 (6 bases). The CDR3 has 15 residues. The V gene lost 2 bases and the J gene lost 0 bases, with 9 bases spanning the gap. Germline CDR1 reads SGDLS; CDR2 reads YYNGEE. The CDR3 loop reads CASSVGLNSYNEQFF. The CDR3, as DNA: TGTGCCAGCAGCGTGGGACTGAACTCCTACAATGAGCAGTTCTTC. The variable domain in full, completed from reference TRBV9 and TRBJ2-1, reads DSGVTQTPKHLITATGQRVTLRCSPRSGDLSVYWYQQSLDQGLQFLIQYYNGEERAKGNILERFSAQQFPDLHSELNLSSLELGDSALYFCASSVGLNSYNEQFFGPGTRLTVL.

V is TRBV28 and J is TRBJ1-2; TRBD1 is a possible D gene (5 bases). Germline-derived CDR1 and CDR2 are MDHEN and SYDVKM. This CDR3 region has 14 residues. V gave up 3 bases and J gave up 7 bases, with 15 bases separating them. The CDR3 sequence is CASSFDSAMGGYTF. DNA for the CDR3: TGTGCCAGCAGTTTCGACAGCGCCATGGGTGGCTACACCTTC.

V usage is TRBV5-8 and J usage is TRBJ1-4; no reliable D call. This CDR3 has 14 residues. The V end was cut by 4 bases, the J end by 2 bases, with 9 bases between. CDR1 is SGHTS, CDR2 YDEGEE, per germline. The DNA for the CDR3 is TGTGCCAGCAGCAAAGAGCCTACTAATGAAAAACTGTTTTTT. Its protein is CASSKEPTNEKLFF. The full variable domain, completed using reference TRBV5-8 and TRBJ1-4, is EAGVTQSPTHLIKTRGQQATLRCSPISGHTSVYWYQQALGLGLQFLLWYDEGEERNRGNFPPRFSGRQFPNYSSELNVNALELEDSALYLCASSKEPTNEKLFFGSGTQLSVL.

The chain couples TRBV7-9 to TRBJ2-1; 9 bases match TRBD1. The CDR3 is 15 residues long. Trimming cost V 3 bases and J 9 bases; bases outside gene matches: 9. The germline V gene encodes CDR1 SEHNR and CDR2 FQNEAQ (reference sequence). CDR3: CASSFFERGQGEQFF. DNA for the CDR3: TGTGCCAGCAGCTTTTTCGAGCGGGGACAGGGTGAGCAGTTCTTC. Drawing the rest from reference TRBV7-9 and TRBJ2-1, the complete variable domain is DTGVSQNPRHKITKRGQNVTFRCDPISEHNRLYWYRQTLGQGPEFLTYFQNEAQLEKSRLLSDRFSAERPKGSFSTLEIQRTEQGDSAMYLCASSFFERGQGEQFFGPGTRLTVL.

The chain joins TRBV4-1 to TRBJ1-1; D is ambiguous. Trimming stripped 0 bases from V and 2 bases from J, with 7 bases between. Germline lookup yields CDR1 MGHRA and CDR2 YSYEKL. This CDR3 has 14 amino acids. This CDR3 reads CASSQEGVNTEAFF. In DNA form, the CDR3 reads TGCGCCAGCAGCCAAGAGGGAGTTAACACTGAAGCTTTCTTT.

V gene TRBV25-1 combines with J gene TRBJ1-1; D is possibly TRBD1 (6 bases). The CDR3 length is 12 residues. Trimming stripped 6 bases from V and 5 bases from J, with 10 bases between. CDR1 MGHDK and CDR2 SYGVNS come from the germline V gene. The CDR3 region has the DNA TGTGCCAGCAGAGGGGGGGGGACTGAAGCTTTCTTT. Translation: CASRGGGTEAFF.

This chain links TRBV30 with TRBJ1-1; no reliable D call. CDR3 length equals 13 residues. The germline gives CDR1 GTSNPN, CDR2 SVGIG (reference sequence). The V gene lost 0 bases and the J gene lost 0 bases, with 5 bases spanning the gap. The CDR3 protein is CAWSVNVNTEAFF. CDR3 nucleotides: TGTGCCTGGAGTGTGAACGTGAACACTGAAGCTTTCTTT.